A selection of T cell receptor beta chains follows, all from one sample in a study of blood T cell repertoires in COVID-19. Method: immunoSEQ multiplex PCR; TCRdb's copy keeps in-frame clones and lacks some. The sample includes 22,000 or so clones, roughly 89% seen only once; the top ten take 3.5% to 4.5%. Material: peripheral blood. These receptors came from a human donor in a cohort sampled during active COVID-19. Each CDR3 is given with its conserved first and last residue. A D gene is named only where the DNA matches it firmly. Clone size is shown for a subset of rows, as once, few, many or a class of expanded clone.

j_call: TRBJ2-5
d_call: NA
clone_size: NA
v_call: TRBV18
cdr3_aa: CASSPRGETQYF
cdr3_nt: TGTGCCAGCTCACCACGAGGGGAGACCCAGTACTTC

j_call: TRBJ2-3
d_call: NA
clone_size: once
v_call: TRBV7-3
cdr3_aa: CASTQGGATDTQYF
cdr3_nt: TGTGCCAGCACCCAAGGGGGGGCCACAGATACGCAGTATTTT

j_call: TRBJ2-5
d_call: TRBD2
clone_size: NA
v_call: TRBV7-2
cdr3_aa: CASSSRPGLAKETQYF
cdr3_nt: TGTGCCAGCAGCTCCAGACCGGGACTAGCGAAAGAGACCCAGTACTTC

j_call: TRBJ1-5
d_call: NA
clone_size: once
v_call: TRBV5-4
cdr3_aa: CASSFAQEQPQHF
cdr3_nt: TGTGCCAGCAGCTTTGCCCAAGAGCAGCCCCAGCATTTT

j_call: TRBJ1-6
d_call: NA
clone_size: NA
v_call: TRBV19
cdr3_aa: CASAYREGNSPLHF
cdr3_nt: TGTGCCAGTGCTTACAGGGAAGGTAATTCACCCCTCCACTTT

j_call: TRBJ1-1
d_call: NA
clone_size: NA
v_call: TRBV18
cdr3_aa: CASSRDSGLMNTEAFF
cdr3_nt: TGTGCCAGCTCAAGAGATTCAGGGCTCATGAACACTGAAGCTTTCTTT

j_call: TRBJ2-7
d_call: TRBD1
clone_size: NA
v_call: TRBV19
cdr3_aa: CASSQRPRDRSYEQYF
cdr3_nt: TGTGCCAGTAGTCAGAGACCTCGGGACAGATCCTACGAGCAGTACTTC

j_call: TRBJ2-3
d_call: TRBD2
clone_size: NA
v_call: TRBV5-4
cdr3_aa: CASSLKGLAGKGEYF
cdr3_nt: TGTGCCAGCAGCTTGAAGGGACTAGCGGGGAAGGGGGAGTATTTT

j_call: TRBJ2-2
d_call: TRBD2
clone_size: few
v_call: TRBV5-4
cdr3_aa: CASSFGLAGSNTGELFF
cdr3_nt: TGTGCCAGCAGCTTCGGACTAGCGGGGTCAAACACCGGGGAGCTGTTTTTT

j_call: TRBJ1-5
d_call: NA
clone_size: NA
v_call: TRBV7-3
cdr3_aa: CAGQDSPMIDGNQPQHF
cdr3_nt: TGTGCCGGCCAGGACAGTCCAATGATAGATGGCAATCAGCCCCAGCATTTT

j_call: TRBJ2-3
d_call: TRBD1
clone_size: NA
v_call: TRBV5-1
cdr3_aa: CASSAGTGVTDTQYF
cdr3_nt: TGCGCCAGCAGCGCCGGGACAGGAGTTACAGATACGCAGTATTTT

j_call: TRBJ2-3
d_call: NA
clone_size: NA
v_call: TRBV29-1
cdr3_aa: CSVEPGSYFSDTQYF
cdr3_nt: TGCAGCGTTGAGCCAGGGTCTTATTTTTCAGATACGCAGTATTTT

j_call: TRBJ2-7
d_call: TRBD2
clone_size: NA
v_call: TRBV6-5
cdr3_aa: CASSFRGGPLGEQYF
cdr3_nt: TGTGCCAGCAGTTTCCGCGGGGGGCCCTTGGGCGAGCAGTACTTC

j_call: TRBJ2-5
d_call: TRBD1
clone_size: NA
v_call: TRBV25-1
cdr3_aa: CASSESPGQGAVETQYF
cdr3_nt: TGTGCCAGCAGTGAATCCCCCGGACAGGGGGCGGTGGAGACCCAGTACTTC